This T cell receptor (beta chain) is drawn from a study of blood T cell repertoires in COVID-19 (dated by TCRdb to the early 2020s). Concerning the study at large: Samples from collaborators originated in the United States, Italy and Spain and spanned both the acute and convalescent phases of COVID-19. The samples were drawn from the first 160 participants of the ongoing ImmuneRACE study and from under 1,500 subjects provided by 6 global collaborators. The sample metadata nearly always contained a de-identified subject ID, COVID-19 status, age in years and sex. The dataset comprised deeply sampled blood TCRbeta repertoires from subjects exposed to, actively infected with, or recovered from COVID-19. Where HLA class I and class II types were available, the types were taken from metadata supplied by the sample provider, not from assay-based typing. The repertoires were released in a freely available public database intended as a resource for research on the immune response to SARS-CoV-2. The prospective study material was composed of cDNA or gDNA derived from T cells, B-cell-depleted T cells, or PBMCs.

TCRbeta CDR3 regions were amplified from genomic DNA by means of the immunoSEQ Assay, a bias-controlled multiplex PCR. On the study's bioinformatics: Within the assay, amplification of reference gene primers was used to estimate how many nucleated cells each sample contained. To quantify the absolute abundance of each unique TCRbeta CDR3 rearrangement, sequence reads were collapsed and filtered. Productive Simpson clonality was computed per sample as the square root of Simpson's diversity index over productive rearrangements. Held by TCRdb, this immuneACCESS table contains in-frame sequences only and omits some clones. Under half of the omission traces to an unresolved V gene where checked; the cause of the rest is unknown. For V, J and clone size, that table is used; D and trimming come from the DNA. The sample contains some 160,000 clones, around 88% of them found a single time. The top ten clones comprise around 19% of the sample.

The full study reports these points: The quantity of clinical and demographic metadata differed by source and by participant and was supplied without curation.

Reading from cysteine to phenylalanine, the CDR3 counts 13 amino acids. The entry retains the CDR3 DNA only, 39 bases that are in frame from base 1. Between the V and J ends, shortened by 4 bases and 2 bases respectively, the junction contains 8 bases. The CDR1 and CDR2 encoded by the germline V gene (reference sequence) are SGHAT and FQDESV. Samples from volunteer blood donors who had recovered from COVID-19 were contributed by a second Seattle source. The collaborating institutions used their own protocols to collect whole blood in K2EDTA tubes. For TCRbeta analysis, collaborators shipped samples as frozen whole blood, isolated PBMCs, or DNA extracted from either of those sample types. Notes on this clone: Its antigen remains undetermined. Per-base quality was not reported, and no clone a single base away is much larger than it.

The sequenced material came from peripheral blood. This sequence was found in an older woman who had recovered from COVID-19. This chain is built from TRBV11-1 and TRBJ2-5; TRBD1 is perhaps the D gene, given 6 matching bases. The DNA is as follows: TGTGCCAGCAGCTGGGGGCCTCAAGAGACCCAGTACTTC. This sequence encodes CASSWGPQETQYF.